The next 9 T cell receptor beta chains were all read from a single sample in a study of spatial heterogeneity in lung cancer. Using its own MiXCR run on the 5' RACE reads, TCRdb lists one record per CDR3 protein. The table has 110,000 or so distinct CDR3 sequences, 10% to 12% seen once. This sample's time point: blood at routine non-recurrence follow-up after resection. Sample: PBMCs, taken at follow-up. These receptors came from a female donor with early-stage non-small cell lung cancer.

This clonotype was seen ten or more times. The V and J genes are TRBV5-1 and TRBJ2-7, with D possibly being TRBD1 (5 bases). The germline gives CDR1 SGHRS, CDR2 YFSETQ. The CDR3 loop spans 12 amino acids. Trimming pared 4 bases from V and 3 bases from J, leaving 8 bases between. CDR3 coding DNA: TGCGCCAGCAGCCCAGACAGCTACGAGCAGTACTTC. Protein sequence: CASSPDSYEQYF.

The sample holds a few counts of this clonotype. The genes are TRBV7-9 and TRBJ2-3; D remains unclear. The CDR3 has 13 amino acids. CDR1 is SEHNR and CDR2 is FQNEAQ in the germline V gene (reference sequence). Trimming removed 4 bases at V and 1 base at J, with 6 bases between. The CDR3 loop reads CASSWSGTDTQYF. CDR3 nucleotides: TGTGCCAGCAGCTGGTCTGGCACAGATACGCAGTATTTT.

The V and J genes are TRBV5-1 and TRBJ1-4; D possibly corresponds to TRBD1 (6 bases). CDR1 is SGHRS, CDR2 YFSETQ, per germline. V was pared by 7 bases and J by 0 bases, with 10 bases between. This CDR3 spans 14 amino acids. The CDR3: CASGTGTTNEKLFF. The DNA of the CDR3 is TGCGCCAGCGGTACAGGGACAACTAATGAAAAACTGTTTTTT.

This clonotype was seen ten or more times. The chain links TRBV7-2 to TRBJ2-3; the match to TRBD2 covers 10 bases. Germline loops: CDR1 SGHTA, CDR2 FQGNSA. V gave up 1 base and J gave up 0 bases; unmatched junction bases: 7. This CDR3 region has 18 residues. CDR3 sequence: CASSLGTSGISSTDTQYF. The CDR3 DNA follows: TGTGCCAGCAGCTTAGGAACTAGCGGGATTTCTAGCACAGATACGCAGTATTTT.

This rearrangement joins TRBV5-1 to TRBJ1-2; D is perhaps TRBD1 (6 bases). The CDR3 covers 16 residues. V dropped 0 bases and J dropped 6 bases, with 18 bases sitting between them. Germline V lookup: CDR1 SGHRS, CDR2 YFSETQ. The CDR3 spells CASSLDPARGSHGYTF. CDR3 DNA sequence: TGCGCCAGCAGCTTGGACCCCGCCAGGGGATCGCATGGCTACACCTTC. Using reference TRBV5-1 and TRBJ1-2 for the parts outside the CDR3, the full variable domain is KAGVTQTPRYLIKTRGQQVTLSCSPISGHRSVSWYQQTPGQGLQFLFEYFSETQRNKGNFPGRFSGRQFSNSRSEMNVSTLELGDSALYLCASSLDPARGSHGYTFGSGTRLTVV.

This clonotype was counted between two and nine times. The gene calls are TRBV5-1 and TRBJ2-1, with 7 bases aligning to TRBD2. Germline V gene lookup returns CDR1 SGHRS and CDR2 YFSETQ. This CDR3 spans 18 amino acids. J was trimmed by 1 base and V by 0 bases; bases with no gene match: 10. This chain's CDR3 is CASSLDGLADLSYNEQFF. CDR3 sequence (DNA): TGCGCCAGCAGCTTGGATGGTCTAGCGGATCTTTCCTACAATGAGCAGTTCTTC.

This clonotype occurred a few times. J is TRBJ1-1 and V is TRBV7-9; the D is unclear. V was trimmed by 3 bases and J by 8 bases, leaving 13 bases between them. The CDR3 is made up of 13 amino acids. Germline CDR1 SEHNR, CDR2 FQNEAQ (reference sequence). CDR3 residues: CASSLSHSHEAFF. CDR3 nucleotide sequence: TGTGCCAGCAGCTTGAGTCATTCTCACGAAGCTTTCTTT.

This clonotype came up many times. V and J are TRBV9 and TRBJ2-6, with D perhaps matching TRBD1 (5 bases). The CDR3 extends over 16 amino acids. With 2 bases removed from V and 1 base from J, the gap between germline ends came to 10 bases. Germline V gene lookup returns CDR1 SGDLS and CDR2 YYNGEE. The CDR3 DNA follows: TGTGCCAGCAGCGTGGATGGGGCTTCTGGGGCCAACGTCCTGACTTTC. This translates into CASSVDGASGANVLTF.

This chain uses TRBV7-9 with TRBJ2-2, with D tentatively TRBD1 or TRBD2 (5 bases each). The CDR3 length is 16 residues. Germline V gene data show CDR1 as SEHNR and CDR2 as FQNEAQ (reference sequence). Between the trimmed V and J ends, which lost 5 bases and 6 bases, there was a span of 19 bases. CDR3 residues: CASSQRAWGTSGELFF. The CDR3 region has the DNA TGTGCCAGCAGCCAACGGGCCTGGGGGACGTCCGGGGAGCTGTTTTTT.